A selection of T cell receptor beta chains follows, all from one sample in a study of blood T cell repertoires in COVID-19. Clones were read by immunoSEQ multiplex PCR, and TCRdb kept only the in-frame ones, dropping some. The sample gives around 280,000 clones, around four fifths of which show up once; over 3.5% is in the top ten. The sequencing input was peripheral blood. The receptor set was obtained from a woman aged 50 to 60 with active or convalescent COVID-19. Both conserved end residues are part of each CDR3. A D gene is named only where the DNA matches it firmly. Where a row states a size, it is once, few, many or the class of an expanded clone; other rows omit it.

clone size: once
D gene: .
J gene: TRBJ1-1
V gene: TRBV6-6
CDR3 protein: CASSVQGHQDTEAFF
CDR3 DNA: TGTGCCAGCAGTGTCCAGGGACATCAGGACACTGAAGCTTTCTTT

clone size: .
D gene: TRBD2
J gene: TRBJ2-1
V gene: TRBV5-1
CDR3 protein: CASSRGGLASYNEQFF
CDR3 DNA: TGCGCCAGCAGCCGTGGGGGACTAGCGTCCTACAATGAGCAGTTCTTC

clone size: .
D gene: .
J gene: TRBJ1-2
V gene: TRBV11-2
CDR3 protein: CASSLGAANYGYTF
CDR3 DNA: TGTGCCAGCAGCTTAGGGGCCGCTAACTATGGCTACACCTTC

clone size: .
D gene: TRBD1
J gene: TRBJ1-2
V gene: TRBV5-6
CDR3 protein: CASSTGQRTYGYTF
CDR3 DNA: TGTGCCAGCAGCACGGGACAGAGGACCTATGGCTACACCTTC

clone size: .
D gene: .
J gene: TRBJ1-1
V gene: TRBV29-1
CDR3 protein: CSGRDTEAFF
CDR3 DNA: TGCAGCGGCCGGGACACTGAAGCTTTCTTT

clone size: .
D gene: .
J gene: TRBJ2-5
V gene: TRBV10-3
CDR3 protein: CAISLEGTLGETQYF
CDR3 DNA: TGTGCCATCAGTCTCGAAGGGACACTTGGGGAGACCCAGTACTTC

clone size: .
D gene: TRBD2
J gene: TRBJ2-7
V gene: TRBV5-6
CDR3 protein: CASSLAKVAGDFHEQYF
CDR3 DNA: TGTGCCAGCAGCTTGGCCAAGGTAGCGGGAGATTTCCACGAGCAGTACTTC

clone size: .
D gene: TRBD1
J gene: TRBJ2-2
V gene: TRBV7-8
CDR3 protein: CASSFDRALWGTGELFF
CDR3 DNA: TGTGCCAGCAGCTTTGACAGGGCCCTTTGGGGAACCGGGGAGCTGTTTTTT

clone size: .
D gene: .
J gene: TRBJ2-1
V gene: TRBV5-1
CDR3 protein: CASRLGNPDEQFF
CDR3 DNA: TGCGCCAGCAGACTAGGAAACCCCGATGAGCAGTTCTTC

clone size: .
D gene: .
J gene: TRBJ1-5
V gene: TRBV5-6
CDR3 protein: CASSLGQVNQPQHF
CDR3 DNA: TGTGCCAGCAGCTTGGGTCAGGTCAATCAGCCCCAGCATTTT

clone size: .
D gene: TRBD1
J gene: TRBJ2-4
V gene: TRBV6-4
CDR3 protein: CASSEIGGGKNIQYF
CDR3 DNA: TGTGCCAGCAGTGAGATAGGGGGCGGCAAAAACATTCAGTACTTC

clone size: .
D gene: TRBD2
J gene: TRBJ2-5
V gene: TRBV5-1
CDR3 protein: CASSLGLAGVQIETQYF
CDR3 DNA: TGCGCCAGCAGCCTAGGACTAGCGGGAGTTCAGATCGAGACCCAGTACTTC

clone size: .
D gene: TRBD1
J gene: TRBJ2-7
V gene: TRBV15
CDR3 protein: CATSRDLPGTGSYEQYF
CDR3 DNA: TGTGCCACCAGCAGAGATCTCCCCGGGACAGGTTCGTACGAGCAGTACTTC

clone size: .
D gene: TRBD2
J gene: TRBJ2-7
V gene: TRBV5-1
CDR3 protein: CASSLVGGFEQYF
CDR3 DNA: TGCGCCAGCAGCTTGGTGGGGGGGTTCGAGCAGTACTTC

clone size: .
D gene: TRBD2
J gene: TRBJ2-3
V gene: TRBV7-8
CDR3 protein: CASQTSGFDTQYF
CDR3 DNA: TGTGCCTCTCAAACTAGCGGCTTTGATACGCAGTATTTT

clone size: many
D gene: .
J gene: TRBJ1-5
V gene: TRBV12-5
CDR3 protein: CASGGGLTSNQPQHF
CDR3 DNA: TGTGCTAGTGGCGGGGGGTTGACTAGCAATCAGCCCCAGCATTTT

clone size: .
D gene: .
J gene: TRBJ2-5
V gene: TRBV12-3/TRBV12-4
CDR3 protein: CASRREEETQYF
CDR3 DNA: TGTGCCAGCAGGAGGGAGGAAGAGACCCAGTACTTC

clone size: once
D gene: .
J gene: TRBJ1-6
V gene: TRBV18
CDR3 protein: CASSPSGTKAGPLHF
CDR3 DNA: TGTGCCAGCTCACCGTCCGGGACAAAAGCCGGACCCCTCCACTTT

clone size: .
D gene: .
J gene: TRBJ1-4
V gene: TRBV30
CDR3 protein: CALLTGSIATNEKLFF
CDR3 DNA: TGTGCCTTGTTAACAGGGTCTATCGCAACTAATGAAAAACTGTTTTTT

clone size: few
D gene: .
J gene: TRBJ1-6
V gene: TRBV20-1
CDR3 protein: CSASDRTSDSPLHF
CDR3 DNA: TGCAGTGCTAGTGACCGGACTAGCGATTCACCCCTCCACTTT

clone size: .
D gene: TRBD1
J gene: TRBJ1-2
V gene: TRBV15
CDR3 protein: CATSVIRDRVSPSYGYTF
CDR3 DNA: TGTGCCACCAGCGTAATACGGGACAGGGTCTCTCCTAGCTATGGCTACACCTTC

clone size: .
D gene: TRBD2
J gene: TRBJ2-1
V gene: TRBV20-1
CDR3 protein: CSASRTSGRNEQFF
CDR3 DNA: TGCAGTGCTAGTCGGACTAGCGGGAGGAATGAGCAGTTCTTC

clone size: .
D gene: TRBD1
J gene: TRBJ1-2
V gene: TRBV7-8
CDR3 protein: CASSFPTGGHLYGYTF
CDR3 DNA: TGTGCCAGCAGCTTTCCGACAGGGGGCCATCTCTATGGCTACACCTTC

clone size: .
D gene: .
J gene: TRBJ1-5
V gene: TRBV6-5
CDR3 protein: CASSRRGDNQPQHF
CDR3 DNA: TGTGCCAGCAGTCGCAGGGGAGATAATCAGCCCCAGCATTTT

clone size: .
D gene: .
J gene: TRBJ1-1
V gene: TRBV27
CDR3 protein: CASRVVQWNTEAFF
CDR3 DNA: TGTGCCAGCAGAGTGGTGCAGTGGAACACTGAAGCTTTCTTT

clone size: .
D gene: TRBD1
J gene: TRBJ1-5
V gene: TRBV28
CDR3 protein: CASSADREGNQPQHF
CDR3 DNA: TGTGCCAGCAGCGCAGACAGGGAAGGGAATCAGCCCCAGCATTTT

clone size: .
D gene: .
J gene: TRBJ2-2
V gene: TRBV15
CDR3 protein: CATQGGPGELFF
CDR3 DNA: TGTGCCACCCAGGGGGGACCCGGGGAGCTGTTTTTT